These 23 T cell receptor beta chains share one sample of origin, sequenced in a study of cytotoxic CD8 clonotypes in ibrutinib-treated CLL. Sequenced by immunoSEQ multiplex PCR; TCRdb stores in-frame clones only, minus some. This sample yields about 150,000 clones, of which roughly three quarters are seen a single time; 4.5% to 6% belongs to the top ten. This specimen consisted of PBMCs, obtained after 24 months of ibrutinib treatment. These receptors all come from a human donor with chronic lymphocytic leukemia.

In DNA, the CDR3 is TGTGCCAGCAGTTCCGGACAGGGCCTTAGCTCCTACAATGAGCAGTTCTTC. It translates to CASSSGQGLSSYNEQFF. V usage is TRBV27 and J usage is TRBJ2-1; 8 nucleotides agree with TRBD1. V was clipped by 4 bases and J by 0 bases; unmatched bases: 8. This CDR3 is built from 17 residues. Per the germline V gene, CDR1 is MNHEY and CDR2 is SMNVEV (reference sequence).

The J gene is TRBJ2-3, the V gene TRBV10-3; 10 nucleotides align to TRBD1. With V trimmed by 6 bases and J by 0 bases, 6 bases remained unmatched. There are 16 residues in the CDR3. CDR1 is ENHRY and CDR2 is SYGVKD in the germline V gene. The CDR3 DNA reads TGTGCCATCAGGGCCGGGACAGGGGTTAGCACAGATACGCAGTATTTT. Its translation is CAIRAGTGVSTDTQYF.

About this clone itself: At one of its ends the junction is not consistent with the germline gene, which may arise from a read error. CDR3 coding DNA: TGTGCCAGCTCACCAGGGGAGGACGCGGCCTACTTC. Translating gives CASSPGEDAAYF. This rearrangement joins TRBV18 to TRBJ1-2, with unresolved D. This CDR3 has 12 amino acids. The germline V gene encodes CDR1 KGHSH and CDR2 LQKENI.

This rearrangement joins TRBV18 to TRBJ1-1; D is unresolved. The V gene lost 3 bases and the J gene lost 3 bases, with 14 bases spanning the gap. The germline gives CDR1 KGHSH, CDR2 LQKENI. The CDR3 extends over 15 amino acids. CDR3 sequence (DNA): TGTGCCAGCTCACCTCGGCGCGATACGGACACTGAAGCTTTCTTT. It yields the protein CASSPRRDTDTEAFF.

CDR3 amino acids: CASMGRMNTEAFF. The DNA for the CDR3 is TGTGCCAGCATGGGACGGATGAACACTGAAGCTTTCTTT. The chain is built from TRBV27 and TRBJ1-1, with TRBD1 as a possible D gene (5 bases). The CDR3 is made up of 13 amino acids. Trimming took off 7 bases at V and 0 bases at J, with 9 bases between the two ends. Germline V lookup: CDR1 MNHEY, CDR2 SMNVEV (reference sequence).

The chain recombines TRBV2 with TRBJ2-5, with D uncertain. The V end was cut by 7 bases, the J end by 4 bases, with 13 bases between. Germline lookup yields CDR1 SNHLY and CDR2 FYNNEI. This CDR3 is built from 13 residues. CDR3: CASNPGPRETQYF. The CDR3 bases are TGTGCCAGCAACCCGGGCCCCCGAGAGACCCAGTACTTC.

V and J are TRBV6-5 and TRBJ2-7, with unresolved D. The V and J ends lost 0 bases and 5 bases respectively, with 5 bases between them. The germline V gene encodes CDR1 MNHEY and CDR2 SVGAGI. CDR3 length equals 12 residues. The CDR3 region is CASSYSGHEQYF. The CDR3 bases are TGTGCCAGCAGTTACTCGGGCCACGAGCAGTACTTC.

CDR3 region: CASSPTRTSNQPQHF. The CDR3 nucleotides read TGTGCCAGCTCACCCACGCGGACTAGCAATCAGCCCCAGCATTTT. The chain combines TRBV18 with TRBJ1-5; D unclear. Per germline, CDR1 KGHSH and CDR2 LQKENI. Trimming took 3 bases from V and 0 from J, leaving 9 bases between them. This CDR3 is built from 15 residues.

This clone was seen more than once but under ten times. The rearrangement uses TRBV5-5 and TRBJ2-7; a possible D gene is TRBD2 (5 bases). The V gene's germline CDR1 is SGHKS and CDR2 YYEKEE (reference sequence). This CDR3 comprises 13 residues. Trimming removed 6 bases at V and 6 bases at J, with 16 bases between. CDR3 DNA sequence: TGTGCCAGCACCTCTGGGCCCGGAGGCGAGCAGTACTTC. This sequence encodes CASTSGPGGEQYF.

V is TRBV28 and J is TRBJ1-2; 8 nucleotides line up with TRBD1. The CDR3 consists of 15 residues. CDR1 is MDHEN and CDR2 is SYDVKM in the germline V gene. The V and J ends lost 7 bases and 8 bases, in that order; junction bases with no gene match: 15. The CDR3 reads CASTRSEQGGSGYTF. As DNA, the CDR3 is TGTGCCAGCACCAGATCCGAACAGGGGGGCAGCGGCTACACCTTC.

J is TRBJ1-2 and V is TRBV20-1; no reliable D call. The V gene lost 3 bases and the J gene lost 8 bases, with 7 bases spanning the gap. The germline V gene has CDR1 DFQATT and CDR2 SNEGSKA (reference sequence). The CDR3 totals 10 residues. The chain's CDR3 is CSARGRGYTF. The CDR3 DNA is TGCAGTGCTAGGGGCAGGGGCTACACCTTC.

Only one count was recorded for this clone. This rearrangement joins TRBV6-5 to TRBJ2-7, with D perhaps TRBD2 (6 bases). V lost 11 bases and J 2 bases, leaving 19 bases between the germline ends. The CDR3 totals 14 residues. From germline, CDR1 is MNHEY and CDR2 SVGAGI. The CDR3 DNA follows: TGTGCCGCCATCCGAGGGGCGGGGCCCTACGAGCAGTACTTC. It encodes CAAIRGAGPYEQYF.

The V and J genes are TRBV28 and TRBJ1-2; D not resolved. Trimming stripped 3 bases from V and 4 bases from J, with 9 bases between. Germline V CDR1 and CDR2: MDHEN, SYDVKM. The CDR3 is made up of 13 amino acids. The CDR3 DNA reads TGTGCCAGCAGTTTTTGGGCAAGCTATGGCTACACCTTC. This sequence encodes CASSFWASYGYTF.

The chain couples TRBV9 to TRBJ2-3, with D perhaps TRBD1 (6 bases). This CDR3 region has 14 residues. Trimming took off 0 bases at V and 6 bases at J, with 11 bases between the two ends. From germline, CDR1 is SGDLS and CDR2 YYNGEE. CDR3 DNA: TGTGCCAGCAGCGTAGGGACAGCCCGGGATACGCAGTATTTT. It specifies CASSVGTARDTQYF.

The V and J genes are TRBV9 and TRBJ2-7; TRBD1 is a possible D gene (6 bases). The CDR3 runs to 14 residues. The V and J ends lost 0 bases and 3 bases respectively, with 10 bases between them. CDR1 is SGDLS, CDR2 YYNGEE, per germline. The CDR3 sequence: CASSVGWGLYEQYF. CDR3 nucleotides: TGTGCCAGCAGCGTAGGTTGGGGGCTCTACGAGCAGTACTTC.

The V and J genes are TRBV5-1 and TRBJ2-7, with unresolved D. CDR3 length: 11 residues. Looked up from germline, CDR1 is SGHRS and CDR2 is YFSETQ. V was clipped by 0 bases and J by 6 bases, with 4 bases between them. CDR3 in DNA: TGCGCCAGCAGCTTGGGGGGCGAGCAGTACTTC. Residues: CASSLGGEQYF.

The chain couples TRBV9 to TRBJ2-3; D not certain. V lost 3 bases, J lost 5 bases, and 13 bases lay in between. The CDR3 runs 14 residues. Germline lookup yields CDR1 SGDLS and CDR2 YYNGEE. In DNA, the CDR3 is TGTGCCAGCAGCGCGCCCCGTGACATAGATACGCAGTATTTT. Translating gives CASSAPRDIDTQYF.

J is TRBJ1-2 and V is TRBV4-2, with a possible D match to TRBD1 (6 bases). With 3 bases removed from V and 0 bases from J, the gap between germline ends came to 14 bases. This CDR3 spans 16 amino acids. CDR1 is LGHNA and CDR2 is YNFKEQ in the germline V gene. In DNA form, the CDR3 reads TGTGCCAGCAGCCACAGGGGACTCCAAGCTAACTATGGCTACACCTTC. This codes for CASSHRGLQANYGYTF.

This clone occurred once. V is TRBV18 and J is TRBJ1-4; D remains ambiguous. CDR1 and CDR2 from the germline V gene are KGHSH and LQKENI. The CDR3 runs to 16 residues. Trimming left V 3 bases short and J 2 bases short, with 13 bases between. This chain's CDR3 is CASSPLTIATNEKLFF. CDR3 DNA: TGTGCCAGCTCACCCCTCACGATAGCGACTAATGAAAAACTGTTTTTT.

This clone was counted a single time. This rearrangement joins TRBV7-3 to TRBJ2-1; D is unclear. The V end lost 3 bases, the J end lost 8 bases, and 11 bases lay between the germline ends. The CDR3 loop spans 13 amino acids. In germline, CDR1 is SGHTA, CDR2 FQGTGA. CDR3 sequence reads: CASSFLGRDEQFF. The CDR3, as DNA: TGTGCCAGCAGCTTTCTCGGGCGCGATGAGCAGTTCTTC.

J is TRBJ2-7 and V is TRBV10-3; 11 nucleotides match TRBD2. Per germline, CDR1 ENHRY and CDR2 SYGVKD. The CDR3 totals 13 residues. Trimming at V came to 7 bases and at J to 6 bases, leaving 5 bases not matched to a gene. In DNA, the CDR3 is TGTGCCATCACCCCGGGACTAGCGGTCGAGCAGTACTTC. This gives the protein CAITPGLAVEQYF.

This chain joins TRBV19 and TRBJ2-7; 13 bases are shared with TRBD2. The germline V gene encodes CDR1 LNHDA and CDR2 SQIVND (reference sequence). The CDR3 contains 14 residues. V trimming: 6 bases; J trimming: 6 bases; junction bases outside the gene matches: 5. The CDR3 loop is CASSPGLAGPEQYF. The CDR3 coding sequence is TGTGCCAGTAGCCCGGGACTAGCGGGACCCGAGCAGTACTTC. The full variable domain, with the rest looked up from reference TRBV19 and TRBJ2-7, is DGGITQSPKYLFRKEGQNVTLSCEQNLNHDAMYWYRQDPGQGLRLIYYSQIVNDFQKGDIAEGYSVSREKKESFPLTVTSAQKNPTAFYLCASSPGLAGPEQYFGPGTRLTVT.

V and J are TRBV11-1 and TRBJ1-4, with D possibly being TRBD1 (5 bases). This CDR3 contains 14 residues. Deletions cut 5 bases from V and 10 bases from J, with 17 bases between. Germline V gives CDR1 SGHAT, CDR2 FQDESV (reference sequence). CDR3 sequence: CASSQTGPPGKLFF. CDR3 bases: TGTGCCAGCAGCCAGACGGGACCGCCCGGAAAACTGTTTTTT.